This TCR beta chain was recorded in a study of T-cell reconstitution after alpha-beta-depleted transplantation in children. Points from the study as a whole: Reports say that about two months after transplant, the alpha-beta T cells came out of several hundred graft clones that had expanded.

Unique molecular identifiers were incorporated into the prepared TCRbeta library. Each CDR3 protein is one row after TCRdb ran MiXCR on the PCR reads. The sample lists 800,000 to 1,000,000 distinct CDR3 sequences, about 29% occurring once. The table lists this clonotype with a count of one. What it binds is not known. This specimen consisted of PBMCs, mostly from graft donor cells, obtained 360 days after TCRalphabeta/CD19-depleted stem cell transplant. The clonotype comes from a boy under three years old who had a stem cell transplant for SCID, so the T cells may come from the graft donor.

The CDR3 spells CASSAGLPHEQYF. For the CDR3, the DNA is TGTGCCAGCAGTGCGGGGTTACCCCACGAGCAGTACTTC. The chain carries TRBV2 and TRBJ2-7; tentative D call: TRBD2 (5 bases). The CDR3 covers 13 residues. Germline V gene data show CDR1 as SNHLY and CDR2 as FYNNEI. The V and J ends lost 4 bases and 5 bases respectively, with 12 bases between them. The whole variable domain, filled in from reference TRBV2 and TRBJ2-7, reads EPEVTQTPSHQVTQMGQEVILRCVPISNHLYFYWYRQILGQKVEFLVSFYNNEISEKSEIFDDQFSVERPDGSNFTLKIRSTKLEDSAMYFCASSAGLPHEQYFGPGTRLTVT.